The sequence of this T cell receptor beta chain was determined in a study of OX40 agonist ivuxolimab in advanced cancers. V dropped 5 bases and J dropped 3; count of bases not matched to a gene: 4. The CDR3 spans 14 residues. Germline loops: CDR1 ENHRY, CDR2 SYGVKD. Data came from immunoSEQ multiplex PCR; TCRdb stores just in-frame clones and leaves some out. Of some 45,000 clones in the sample, about nine tenths were seen once. This clonotype was obtained from an adult with an advanced solid tumor such as melanoma, head and neck, liver or kidney cancer. This rearrangement joins TRBV10-3 to TRBJ1-1; 9 bases agree with TRBD1. Sequencing was performed on CD4+ or CD8+ T cells sorted from blood, taken in a trial of the OX40 agonist ivuxolimab. The CDR3 loop is CAISRGQGDTEAFF. Written as DNA, the CDR3 is TGTGCCATCAGTCGGGGACAGGGCGACACTGAAGCTTTCTTT.